This is a list of T cell receptor beta chains from one sample in a study of blood T cells in healthy people across ages. A single record per CDR3 protein comes from TCRdb applying MiXCR to the 5' RACE reads. The data show roughly 1.6 million distinct CDR3 sequences, 30% to 35% seen once. The sequenced sample was blood. These receptors all come from a woman aged 25 to 39 in good health. Both conserved end residues are part of each CDR3. D genes are given only for firm matches.

d_gene | len | j_gene | v_gene | CDR3aa
NA | 16 | TRBJ1-1 | TRBV3-1 | CASSQDRGEAGTEAFF
NA | 13 | TRBJ1-1 | TRBV7-3 | CASSSTEGRGAFF
NA | 15 | TRBJ1-4 | TRBV6-5 | CASRNRVATNEKLFF
NA | 13 | TRBJ1-2 | TRBV7-6 | CASSNSIGGGYTF
TRBD1 | 15 | TRBJ2-1 | TRBV3-1 | CASSHGGQGGNEQFF
NA | 15 | TRBJ2-7 | TRBV3-1 | CASSQVFGQPYEQYF
TRBD1 | 18 | TRBJ2-7 | TRBV20-1 | CSASGLSAGTGGLFEQYF
TRBD1 | 17 | TRBJ2-7 | TRBV12-3/TRBV12-4 | CASSMATGTGGRYEQYF
NA | 18 | TRBJ2-1 | TRBV12-3/TRBV12-4 | CASSFGRNFPDDYNGQFF
TRBD1 | 14 | TRBJ1-5 | TRBV6-1 | CASSDRGLVEPQHF
TRBD1 | 14 | TRBJ2-7 | TRBV7-9 | CASSVRDRVYEQYF
NA | 14 | TRBJ1-1 | TRBV29-1 | CSVERPTGYTEAFF
TRBD2 | 15 | TRBJ2-7 | TRBV20-1 | CSARGGLAGDYEQYF
NA | 15 | TRBJ1-2 | TRBV9 | CASSPNPDPNYGYTF
NA | 12 | TRBJ1-1 | TRBV6-5 | CASSPTRTVAFF
NA | 17 | TRBJ2-5 | TRBV15 | CATSRGGRPGGQETQYF
NA | 20 | TRBJ1-1 | TRBV29-1 | CSVETRLGGGSKGRYTEAFF
NA | 17 | TRBJ1-5 | TRBV20-1 | CSANHKGGGHPVKPQHF
TRBD1 | 12 | TRBJ1-5 | TRBV20-1 | CRQRQGWEPQHF
TRBD1 | 17 | TRBJ2-2 | TRBV5-1 | CASSGRDRAFRTGELFF
NA | 12 | TRBJ2-1 | TRBV6-1 | CASIRDGPEQFF
TRBD2 | 16 | TRBJ2-3 | TRBV7-3 | CASSPLGAGGPDTQYF
NA | 15 | TRBJ2-5 | TRBV30 | CAWSALGPRWYEQYF
NA | 12 | TRBJ2-5 | TRBV5-5 | CASSAGIETQYF
TRBD1 | 13 | TRBJ2-7 | TRBV6-5 | CASSGQAAYEQYF
NA | 15 | TRBJ2-3 | TRBV5-4 | CASSLALAEADTQYF
NA | 12 | TRBJ1-5 | TRBV7-9 | CTSSTGFQPQHF
NA | 14 | TRBJ1-2 | TRBV19 | CASSMDSKTYGYTF
TRBD1 | 16 | TRBJ2-5 | TRBV7-2 | CASSLVGTGEQEAQYF
TRBD2 | 16 | TRBJ2-1 | TRBV5-6 | CASSLSSGRIYNEQFF
NA | 16 | TRBJ2-5 | TRBV5-1 | CASSLVRQAAQETQYF
NA | 16 | TRBJ2-1 | TRBV5-5 | CASSLRGYPENNEQFF
TRBD1 | 17 | TRBJ2-1 | TRBV28 | CASSPIKQGVLNGEQFF
TRBD2 | 16 | TRBJ2-7 | TRBV25-1 | CANSDSGDLRSYEQYF
NA | 15 | TRBJ1-2 | TRBV29-1 | CSVSRAGAPGWGYTF
NA | 15 | TRBJ2-7 | TRBV6-1 | CASSGGLPTFYEQYF
NA | 18 | TRBJ2-1 | TRBV14 | CASSQSRYGPSSYNEQFF
NA | 15 | TRBJ2-1 | TRBV3-1 | CASSQDGRTDNEQFF
NA | 13 | TRBJ2-7 | TRBV7-9 | CASTPGLSYEQYF
TRBD1 | 15 | TRBJ1-5 | TRBV6-2/TRBV6-3 | CASSLPGTVNQPQHF
NA | 16 | TRBJ2-7 | TRBV20-1 | CSARVPGAASSYEQYF
NA | 14 | TRBJ1-1 | TRBV20-1 | CSARKDSMNTEAFF
NA | 14 | TRBJ2-1 | TRBV27 | CASSLSYTDNQQFF
NA | 14 | TRBJ2-5 | TRBV20-1 | CSARLDRIQETQYF
TRBD2 | 15 | TRBJ2-5 | TRBV20-1 | CGGIVPSGGEETQYF
NA | 13 | TRBJ2-5 | TRBV20-1 | CSARQGREETQYF
TRBD1 | 14 | TRBJ1-3 | TRBV7-6 | CASSSDRARNTIYF
NA | 15 | TRBJ1-2 | TRBV7-9 | CASSFSLGQPYGYTF
TRBD1 | 14 | TRBJ2-3 | TRBV11-2 | CASSYRTGTDTQYF
NA | 13 | TRBJ2-3 | TRBV5-1 | CASCRRATDTQYF
NA | 12 | TRBJ2-1 | TRBV12-5 | CASGENMGEQFF
TRBD1 | 17 | TRBJ2-6 | TRBV2 | CAGRGPGTGAGANVLTF
NA | 12 | TRBJ2-1 | TRBV6-4 | CASSDSGGEQFF
NA | 14 | TRBJ2-7 | TRBV5-6 | CASSLSRVRYEQYF
NA | 13 | TRBJ2-1 | TRBV5-1 | CASSSGPRSEQFF
TRBD1 | 15 | TRBJ2-1 | TRBV10-3 | CAISDEQGRVGEQFF
TRBD1 | 16 | TRBJ2-3 | TRBV12-3/TRBV12-4 | CASSLSYRGGTDTQYF
TRBD1 | 15 | TRBJ2-1 | TRBV5-1 | CASSHGQGAGYEQFF
TRBD1 | 15 | TRBJ1-4 | TRBV4-1 | CASSSYRGADEKLFF